This T cell receptor beta chain comes out of a study of T cell changes during pregnancy in multiple sclerosis. Produced via immunoSEQ multiplex PCR; TCRdb's table is partial and in-frame only. The data show 50,000 to 65,000 clones, about nine tenths seen once. Germline assignment: CDR1 SEHNR and CDR2 FQNEAQ (reference sequence). The CDR3 has 13 residues. Trimming took off 5 bases at V and 1 base at J, with 8 bases between the two ends. Sample: peripheral blood, taken in the second trimester of pregnancy. The TCR originated in a female donor with multiple sclerosis, enrolled in a pregnancy study. This sequence joins TRBV7-9 and TRBJ1-1, with a tentative D call TRBD1 (5 bases). CDR3 sequence: CASSLRENTEAFF. CDR3 DNA: TGTGCCAGCAGCCTCAGGGAGAACACTGAAGCTTTCTTT.